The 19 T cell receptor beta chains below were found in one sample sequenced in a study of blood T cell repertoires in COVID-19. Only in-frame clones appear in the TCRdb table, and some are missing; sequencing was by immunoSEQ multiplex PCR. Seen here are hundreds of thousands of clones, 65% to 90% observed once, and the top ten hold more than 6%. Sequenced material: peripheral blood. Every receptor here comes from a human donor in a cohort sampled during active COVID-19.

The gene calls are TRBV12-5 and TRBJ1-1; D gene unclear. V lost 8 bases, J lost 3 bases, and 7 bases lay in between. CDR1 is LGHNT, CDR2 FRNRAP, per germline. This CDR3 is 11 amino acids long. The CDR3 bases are TGTGCTAGTAAGAGATACACTGAAGCTTTCTTT. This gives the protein CASKRYTEAFF. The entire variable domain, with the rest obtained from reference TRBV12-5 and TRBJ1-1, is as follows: DARVTQTPRHKVTEMGQEVTMRCQPILGHNTVFWYRQTMMQGLELLAYFRNRAPLDDSGMPKDRFSAEMPDATLATLKIQPSEPRDSAVYFCASKRYTEAFFGQGTRLTVV.

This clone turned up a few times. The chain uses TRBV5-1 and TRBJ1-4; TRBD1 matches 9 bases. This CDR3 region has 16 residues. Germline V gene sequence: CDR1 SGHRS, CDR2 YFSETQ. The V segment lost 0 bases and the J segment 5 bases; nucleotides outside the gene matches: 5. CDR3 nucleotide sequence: TGCGCCAGCAGCTTGGTTACAGGGACAGGGAATGAAAAACTGTTTTTT. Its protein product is CASSLVTGTGNEKLFF.

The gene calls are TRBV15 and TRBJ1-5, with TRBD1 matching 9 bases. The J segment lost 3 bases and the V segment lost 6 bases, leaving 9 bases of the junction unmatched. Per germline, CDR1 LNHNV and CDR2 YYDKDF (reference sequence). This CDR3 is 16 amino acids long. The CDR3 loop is CATRKVGQGDNQPQHF. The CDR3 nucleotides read TGTGCCACCAGGAAGGTGGGACAGGGCGACAATCAGCCCCAGCATTTT. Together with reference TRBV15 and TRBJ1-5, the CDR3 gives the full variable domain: DAMVIQNPRYQVTQFGKPVTLSCSQTLNHNVMYWYQQKSSQAPKLLFHYYDKDFNNEADTPDNFQSRRPNTSFCFLDIRSPGLGDTAMYLCATRKVGQGDNQPQHFGDGTRLSIL.

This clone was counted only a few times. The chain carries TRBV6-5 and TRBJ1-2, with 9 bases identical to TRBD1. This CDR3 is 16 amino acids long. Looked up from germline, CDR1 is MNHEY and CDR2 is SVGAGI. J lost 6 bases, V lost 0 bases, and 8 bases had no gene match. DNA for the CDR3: TGTGCCAGCAGTTACTCGACTCCACAGGGGGCACATGGCTACACCTTC. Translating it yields CASSYSTPQGAHGYTF.

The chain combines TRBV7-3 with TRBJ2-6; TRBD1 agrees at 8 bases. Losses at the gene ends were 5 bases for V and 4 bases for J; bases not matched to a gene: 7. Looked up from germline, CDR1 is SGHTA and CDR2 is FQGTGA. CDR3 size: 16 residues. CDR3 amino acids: CASSRTGQGGANVLTF. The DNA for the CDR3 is TGTGCCAGCAGCAGGACCGGACAGGGAGGGGCCAACGTCCTGACTTTC.

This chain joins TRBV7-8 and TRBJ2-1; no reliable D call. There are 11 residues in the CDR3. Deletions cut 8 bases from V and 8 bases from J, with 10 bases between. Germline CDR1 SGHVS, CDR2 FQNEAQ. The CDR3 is CASSVLDEQFF. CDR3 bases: TGTGCCAGCTCGGTCCTCGATGAGCAGTTCTTC.

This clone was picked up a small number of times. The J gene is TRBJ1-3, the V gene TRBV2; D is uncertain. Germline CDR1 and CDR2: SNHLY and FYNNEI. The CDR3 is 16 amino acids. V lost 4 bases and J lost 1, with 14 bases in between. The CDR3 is CASSGTSKPSGNTIYF. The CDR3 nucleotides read TGTGCCAGCAGTGGGACTTCCAAACCTTCTGGAAACACCATATATTTT. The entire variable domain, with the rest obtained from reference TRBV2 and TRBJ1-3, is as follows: EPEVTQTPSHQVTQMGQEVILRCVPISNHLYFYWYRQILGQKVEFLVSFYNNEISEKSEIFDDQFSVERPDGSNFTLKIRSTKLEDSAMYFCASSGTSKPSGNTIYFGEGSWLTVV.

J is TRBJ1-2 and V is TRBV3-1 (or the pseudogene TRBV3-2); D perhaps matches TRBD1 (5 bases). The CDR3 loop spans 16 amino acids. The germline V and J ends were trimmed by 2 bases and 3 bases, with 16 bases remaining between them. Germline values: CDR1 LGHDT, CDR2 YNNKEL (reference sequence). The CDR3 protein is CASSQPVGGGDYGYTF. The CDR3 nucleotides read TGTGCCAGCAGCCAACCTGTCGGCGGAGGGGACTATGGCTACACCTTC.

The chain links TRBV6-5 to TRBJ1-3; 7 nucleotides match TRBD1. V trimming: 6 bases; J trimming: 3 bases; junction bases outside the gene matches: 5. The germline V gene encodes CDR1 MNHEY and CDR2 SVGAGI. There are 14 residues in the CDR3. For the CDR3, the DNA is TGTGCCAGCAGGGGCAGGGACAGTGGAAACACCATATATTTT. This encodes CASRGRDSGNTIYF.

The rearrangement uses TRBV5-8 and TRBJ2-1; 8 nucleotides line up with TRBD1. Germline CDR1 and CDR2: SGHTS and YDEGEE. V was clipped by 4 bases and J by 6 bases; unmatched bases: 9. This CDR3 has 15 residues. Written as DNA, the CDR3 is TGTGCCAGCAGCAAGAGAGGGACAGGCAGCAATGAGCAGTTCTTC. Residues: CASSKRGTGSNEQFF.

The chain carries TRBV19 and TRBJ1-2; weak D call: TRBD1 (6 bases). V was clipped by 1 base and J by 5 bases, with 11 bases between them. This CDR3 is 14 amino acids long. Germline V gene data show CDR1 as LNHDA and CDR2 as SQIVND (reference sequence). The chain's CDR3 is CASSIVDSPYGYTF. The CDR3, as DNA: TGTGCCAGTAGTATAGTGGACAGCCCATATGGCTACACCTTC.

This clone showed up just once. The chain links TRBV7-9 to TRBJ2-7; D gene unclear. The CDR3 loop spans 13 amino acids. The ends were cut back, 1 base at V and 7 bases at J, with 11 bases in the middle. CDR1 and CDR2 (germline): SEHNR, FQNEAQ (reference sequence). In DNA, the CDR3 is TGTGCCAGCAGCTTAGTCGATGTTGAGGAGCAGTACTTC. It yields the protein CASSLVDVEEQYF.

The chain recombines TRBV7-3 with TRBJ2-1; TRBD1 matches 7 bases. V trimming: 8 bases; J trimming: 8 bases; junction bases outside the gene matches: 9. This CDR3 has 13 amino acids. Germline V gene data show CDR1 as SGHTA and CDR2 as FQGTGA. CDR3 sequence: CASSRDSLDEQFF. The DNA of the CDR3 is TGTGCCAGCTCCAGGGACAGTCTGGATGAGCAGTTCTTC.

CDR3 region: CASSLVGTESVRRKPQHF. The CDR3 nucleotides read TGTGCCAGCAGCTTAGTCGGGACAGAAAGCGTTAGGAGAAAGCCCCAGCATTTT. The chain combines TRBV7-8 with TRBJ1-5, with 7 bases identical to TRBD1. V trimming: 1 base; J trimming: 8 bases; junction bases outside the gene matches: 17. Germline V gene data show CDR1 as SGHVS and CDR2 as FQNEAQ. The CDR3 is made up of 18 amino acids. The whole variable domain, filled in from reference TRBV7-8 and TRBJ1-5, reads GAGVSQSPRYKVAKRGQDVALRCDPISGHVSLFWYQQALGQGPEFLTYFQNEAQLDKSGLPSDRFFAERPEGSVSTLKIQRTQQEDSAVYLCASSLVGTESVRRKPQHFGDGTRLSIL.

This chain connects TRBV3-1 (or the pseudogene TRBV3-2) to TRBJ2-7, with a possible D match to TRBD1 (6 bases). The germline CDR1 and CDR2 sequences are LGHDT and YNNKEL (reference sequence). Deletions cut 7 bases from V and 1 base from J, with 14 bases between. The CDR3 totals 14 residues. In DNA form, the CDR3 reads TGTGCCAGCACCATAAAAGGGGGTTCCTACGAGCAGTACTTC. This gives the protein CASTIKGGSYEQYF.

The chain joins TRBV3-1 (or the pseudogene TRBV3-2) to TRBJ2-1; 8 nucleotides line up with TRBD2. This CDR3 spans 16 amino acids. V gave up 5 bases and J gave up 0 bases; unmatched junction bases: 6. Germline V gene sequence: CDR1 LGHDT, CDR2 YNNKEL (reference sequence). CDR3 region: CASSSQRGHSYNEQFF. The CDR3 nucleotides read TGTGCCAGCAGCTCTCAGCGGGGGCACTCCTACAATGAGCAGTTCTTC.

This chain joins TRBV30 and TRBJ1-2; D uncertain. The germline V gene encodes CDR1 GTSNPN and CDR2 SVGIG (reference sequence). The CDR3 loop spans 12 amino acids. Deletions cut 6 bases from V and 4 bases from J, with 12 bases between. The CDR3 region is CACTQAGYGYTF. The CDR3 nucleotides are TGTGCCTGCACCCAGGCGGGCTATGGCTACACCTTC.

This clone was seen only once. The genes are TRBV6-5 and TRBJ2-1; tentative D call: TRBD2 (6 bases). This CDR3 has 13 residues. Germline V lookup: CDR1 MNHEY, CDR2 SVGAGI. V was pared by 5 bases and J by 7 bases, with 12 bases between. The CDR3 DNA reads TGTGCCAGCAGTCCATTAGCGGATAATGAGCAGTTCTTC. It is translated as CASSPLADNEQFF.

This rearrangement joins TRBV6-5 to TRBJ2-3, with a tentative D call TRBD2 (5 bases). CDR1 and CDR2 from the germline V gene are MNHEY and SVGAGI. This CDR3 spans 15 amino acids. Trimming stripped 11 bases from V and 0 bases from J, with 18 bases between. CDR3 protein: CARTSSGASTDTQYF. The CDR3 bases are TGTGCCCGTACCTCCAGCGGCGCTAGCACAGATACGCAGTATTTT.